A single sample gave rise to the 10 T cell receptor beta chains below, sequenced in a study of blood T cell repertoires in COVID-19. Libraries were prepared by immunoSEQ multiplex PCR; TCRdb keeps only in-frame clonotypes and omits some of them. The table shows about 98,000 clones, with around 73% occurring only once. The material sequenced was peripheral blood. These receptors all come from a man in his sixties with active or convalescent COVID-19.

The chain recombines TRBV19 with TRBJ2-1; 10 nucleotides line up with TRBD2. V was pared by 6 bases and J by 5 bases, with 7 bases of the junction left unmatched. CDR3 length: 15 residues. CDR1 is LNHDA, CDR2 SQIVND, per germline (reference sequence). CDR3 nucleotide sequence: TGTGCCAGTAGGACCGGACTAGCGGCCAACAATGAGCAGTTCTTC. This encodes CASRTGLAANNEQFF.

This clone was picked up one time. The V gene is TRBV10-3, the J gene TRBJ2-5; D may be TRBD2 (7 bases). Germline V CDR1 and CDR2: ENHRY, SYGVKD. The CDR3 runs to 15 residues. Deletions cut 0 bases from V and 4 bases from J, with 12 bases between. The CDR3 nucleotides are TGTGCCATCAGTGAGTCGGGGGGGCTGGGAGAGACCCAGTACTTC. This encodes CAISESGGLGETQYF.

The chain has TRBV29-1 and TRBJ2-7; D call uncertain. V lost 4 bases and J lost 0, with 7 bases in between. Germline loops: CDR1 SQVTM, CDR2 ANQGSEA. The CDR3 length is 12 residues. CDR3 protein: CSVGQDSYEQYF. The CDR3 DNA reads TGCAGCGTTGGGCAGGACTCCTACGAGCAGTACTTC.

The V and J genes are TRBV6-5 and TRBJ1-2; TRBD1 might be the D (6 bases). This CDR3 is 14 amino acids long. Germline lookup yields CDR1 MNHEY and CDR2 SVGAGI. The ends were cut back, 2 bases at V and 4 bases at J, with 11 bases in the middle. The CDR3 nucleotides are TGTGCCAGCAGTTACACTACAGGGTTCTATGGCTACACCTTC. Encoded protein: CASSYTTGFYGYTF.

J is TRBJ2-3 and V is TRBV19; 8 bases match TRBD2. The CDR3 contains 14 residues. V lost 5 bases and J lost 6; bases outside the gene matches: 7. CDR1 is LNHDA, CDR2 SQIVND, per germline (reference sequence). The DNA for the CDR3 is TGTGCCAGTAGTCTCCGCGGGGGGCGGGATACGCAGTATTTT. Protein: CASSLRGGRDTQYF.

The V and J genes are TRBV3-1 (or the pseudogene TRBV3-2) and TRBJ1-2; 7 nucleotides match TRBD1. The CDR3 loop spans 15 amino acids. Trimming at V came to 2 bases and at J to 4 bases, leaving 7 bases not matched to a gene. Germline V gives CDR1 LGHDT, CDR2 YNNKEL (reference sequence). The chain's CDR3 is CASSQRRDSSYGYTF. CDR3 DNA: TGTGCCAGCAGCCAACGCAGGGACAGCAGCTATGGCTACACCTTC.

The chain recombines TRBV28 with TRBJ1-1; no firm D call. This CDR3 spans 14 amino acids. The germline V and J ends were trimmed by 6 bases and 3 bases, with 14 bases remaining between them. Germline V gene sequence: CDR1 MDHEN, CDR2 SYDVKM. The chain's CDR3 is CASRLTIMDTEAFF. The CDR3 DNA is TGTGCCAGCAGGCTGACAATCATGGACACTGAAGCTTTCTTT. The variable domain in full, with the rest retrieved from reference TRBV28 and TRBJ1-1, is DVKVTQSSRYLVKRTGEKVFLECVQDMDHENMFWYRQDPGLGLRLIYFSYDVKMKEKGDIPEGYSVSREKKERFSLILESASTNQTSMYLCASRLTIMDTEAFFGQGTRLTVV.

The chain has TRBV2 and TRBJ1-1; 9 nucleotides line up with TRBD1. There are 15 residues in the CDR3. Germline loops: CDR1 SNHLY, CDR2 FYNNEI. V lost 10 bases, J lost 3 bases, and 12 bases stayed unmatched. CDR3 sequence (DNA): TGTGCCACCCCCGGGACAGGGATGGGGTACACTGAAGCTTTCTTT. It translates to CATPGTGMGYTEAFF.

This clone has a single count. The genes are TRBV3-1 (or the pseudogene TRBV3-2) and TRBJ1-1; tentatively, D is TRBD1 (6 bases). The germline V gene has CDR1 LGHDT and CDR2 YNNKEL (reference sequence). V dropped 4 bases and J dropped 0 bases, with 12 bases sitting between them. This CDR3 comprises 15 residues. CDR3 amino acids: CASSPQWGLNTEAFF. CDR3 nucleotide sequence: TGTGCCAGCAGCCCCCAGTGGGGGCTGAACACTGAAGCTTTCTTT.

This clone was recorded at least ten times. The V gene is TRBV25-1, the J gene TRBJ2-5; 7 positions match TRBD1. The CDR3 has 15 residues. V dropped 4 bases and J dropped 5; count of bases not matched to a gene: 10. CDR1 is MGHDK, CDR2 SYGVNS, per germline. CDR3: CASSVTGRIGETQYF. DNA for the CDR3: TGTGCCAGCAGTGTGACAGGGAGAATTGGTGAGACCCAGTACTTC.